The source of this TCR beta chain is a study of cytomegalovirus exposure and HLA in healthy donors. General study results and limits: Published work reported that the classifier diagnosed cytomegalovirus status with high specificity and sensitivity. Within the 130 or so validation repertoires, first-cohort TCR clusters tended to co-occur, according to a later analysis. The study recorded 150 to 200 TCR beta chains that were cytomegalovirus-associated. The study found most TCR sequences rare, yet found some public TCRs in many donors.

Germline V gene sequence: CDR1 LNHDA, CDR2 SQIVND (reference sequence). There are 14 residues in the CDR3. The ends were cut back, 3 bases at V and 6 bases at J, with 11 bases in the middle. Regarding this clone: Its antigen is as yet unknown.

Generated by immunoSEQ multiplex PCR, the TCRdb table keeps only in-frame clones and is missing some. This table holds roughly 250,000 clones, 80% to 90% found once. This TCR was sampled from a man between 18 and 29 years old in good health and CMV-seronegative. The rearrangement links TRBV19 to TRBJ2-2, with D unclear. The sequenced sample consisted of PBMCs. CDR3 sequence reads: CASSIYEEPGELFF. The CDR3, as DNA: TGTGCCAGTAGTATCTACGAGGAGCCCGGGGAGCTGTTTTTT.